This is a list of T cell receptor beta chains from one sample in a study of blood T cell repertoires in COVID-19. The protocol was immunoSEQ multiplex PCR, while the TCRdb copy is restricted to in-frame clones and leaves out a portion. The table has around 400,000 clones, less than 90% seen once. Sequenced sample: PBMCs or T cells enriched from blood (not recorded which). These receptors were taken from a woman aged 45-59 years who had recovered from COVID-19. Both conserved end residues are part of each CDR3. Clone size is shown for a subset of rows, as once, few, many or a class of expanded clone.

CDR3: CAISGGQGQGTQHF
V: TRBV10-3
length: 14
size: -
J: TRBJ1-5

CDR3: CAIQPLRQADGYTF
V: TRBV10-3
length: 14
size: -
J: TRBJ1-2

CDR3: CASRGIGGTGELFF
V: TRBV7-9
length: 14
size: -
J: TRBJ2-2

CDR3: CASRGTGLAGELFF
V: TRBV6-5
length: 14
size: -
J: TRBJ2-2

CDR3: CSVRTGEEQFF
V: TRBV29-1
length: 11
size: -
J: TRBJ2-1

CDR3: CASLPGGLNTGELFF
V: TRBV19
length: 15
size: -
J: TRBJ2-2

CDR3: CASSQVSQGIYEQYF
V: TRBV4-1
length: 15
size: -
J: TRBJ2-7

CDR3: CASSPDVTSYNEQFF
V: TRBV13
length: 15
size: once
J: TRBJ2-1

CDR3: CASSWGRGGEQYF
V: TRBV5-1
length: 13
size: -
J: TRBJ2-7

CDR3: CASGPGTGRADTQYF
V: TRBV12-5
length: 15
size: -
J: TRBJ2-3

CDR3: CASSQGRTGGYGYTF
V: TRBV3-1/TRBV3-2
length: 15
size: few
J: TRBJ1-2

CDR3: CASSGTSAGELFF
V: TRBV11-3
length: 13
size: -
J: TRBJ2-2

CDR3: CASSVGGLGSYEQYF
V: TRBV9
length: 15
size: few
J: TRBJ2-7